These T cell receptor beta chains were read from a single sample in a study of blood T cell repertoires in COVID-19. The repertoire was sequenced with immunoSEQ multiplex PCR; TCRdb's copy has only in-frame clones and lacks some. The sample gives 300,000 to 350,000 clones, roughly 89% of which show up once; under 1.1% is in the top ten. The sequencing sample was made of peripheral blood. The receptors shown here come from a woman aged 40 to 49 with COVID-19, enrolled during active disease. The CDR3 runs from the conserved cysteine through the conserved F or W. The D gene is left open where the match is weak. Size is omitted from some rows. Given values are once, few, many or a class for expanded clones.

V gene: TRBV9
J gene: TRBJ2-7
clone size: .
D gene: TRBD2
CDR3 DNA: TGTGCCAGCAGCGCGAGCGGGAGGGCCGACGAGCAGTACTTC
CDR3 protein: CASSASGRADEQYF

V gene: TRBV6-5
J gene: TRBJ1-5
clone size: once
D gene: .
CDR3 DNA: TGTGCCACCTCCCGGGACTACGATCAGCCCCAGCATTTT
CDR3 protein: CATSRDYDQPQHF

V gene: TRBV7-8
J gene: TRBJ2-2
clone size: .
D gene: TRBD1
CDR3 DNA: TGTGCCAGCAGCTTGTACCGGGACAGGGGGGCCGGGGAGCTGTTTTTT
CDR3 protein: CASSLYRDRGAGELFF

V gene: TRBV12-3/TRBV12-4
J gene: TRBJ1-1
clone size: once
D gene: .
CDR3 DNA: TGTGCCAGCAGTCAGGGGCCGCGGACTGAAGCTTTCTTT
CDR3 protein: CASSQGPRTEAFF

V gene: TRBV30
J gene: TRBJ2-5
clone size: .
D gene: .
CDR3 DNA: TGTGCCTGGAGTGTAAAAGGAGGGCTACAAGAGACCCAGTACTTC
CDR3 protein: CAWSVKGGLQETQYF

V gene: TRBV2
J gene: TRBJ1-5
clone size: .
D gene: TRBD1
CDR3 DNA: TGTGCCAGCAGTGGACAGGGCAGAAGCAATCAGCCCCAGCATTTT
CDR3 protein: CASSGQGRSNQPQHF

V gene: TRBV9
J gene: TRBJ1-1
clone size: .
D gene: .
CDR3 DNA: TGTGCCAGCAGCTTTTTGGGGGGGCCGGCTTTCTTT
CDR3 protein: CASSFLGGPAFF

V gene: TRBV28
J gene: TRBJ1-5
clone size: .
D gene: TRBD1
CDR3 DNA: TGTGCCAGCAGTTTAGGACAGGGACTTAGCAATCAGCCCCAGCATTTT
CDR3 protein: CASSLGQGLSNQPQHF

V gene: TRBV6-6
J gene: TRBJ1-1
clone size: .
D gene: .
CDR3 DNA: TGTGCCAGCAGCCAAGGGGGGGGGCCAGAAGCTTTCTTT
CDR3 protein: CASSQGGGPEAFF

V gene: TRBV10-3
J gene: TRBJ1-5
clone size: .
D gene: TRBD1
CDR3 DNA: TGTGCCATCAGTGAGTCGGGGACAGCCAGAAATCAGCCCCAGCATTTT
CDR3 protein: CAISESGTARNQPQHF

V gene: TRBV28
J gene: TRBJ1-2
clone size: .
D gene: .
CDR3 DNA: TGTGCCAGCAGTTTAAGTCACAGGAACTATGGCTACACCTTC
CDR3 protein: CASSLSHRNYGYTF

V gene: TRBV3-1/TRBV3-2
J gene: TRBJ1-2
clone size: .
D gene: TRBD1
CDR3 DNA: TGTGCCAGCAGCCAACTGGACAGGACTGGCTACACCTTC
CDR3 protein: CASSQLDRTGYTF

V gene: TRBV7-2
J gene: TRBJ2-2
clone size: .
D gene: .
CDR3 DNA: TGTGCCAGCAGCTTAGCGACATTAACGAACACCGGGGAGCTGTTTTTT
CDR3 protein: CASSLATLTNTGELFF

V gene: TRBV6-2/TRBV6-3
J gene: TRBJ2-4
clone size: .
D gene: .
CDR3 DNA: TGTGCCAGCAGTTACATACGAGGCCCTAAGGCCAAAAACATTCAGTACTTC
CDR3 protein: CASSYIRGPKAKNIQYF

V gene: TRBV5-1
J gene: TRBJ2-7
clone size: .
D gene: TRBD1
CDR3 DNA: TGCGCCAGCAGCCCCCGGGGCAGGGGGCCACTCGAGCAGTACTTC
CDR3 protein: CASSPRGRGPLEQYF

V gene: TRBV7-9
J gene: TRBJ1-1
clone size: .
D gene: .
CDR3 DNA: TGTGCCAGCAGCTCCGAGGGAGGGACTGAAGCTTTCTTT
CDR3 protein: CASSSEGGTEAFF

V gene: TRBV7-2
J gene: TRBJ2-2
clone size: .
D gene: .
CDR3 DNA: TGTGCCAGCAGCTTAGTAGGGGGCACCGGGGAGCTGTTTTTT
CDR3 protein: CASSLVGGTGELFF

V gene: TRBV6-5
J gene: TRBJ1-3
clone size: .
D gene: .
CDR3 DNA: TGTGCCAGCAGTTACCGGGGGGTTTCAGGAAACACCATATATTTT
CDR3 protein: CASSYRGVSGNTIYF

V gene: TRBV11-2
J gene: TRBJ2-3
clone size: .
D gene: TRBD2
CDR3 DNA: TGTGCCAGCAGCTTAGATACGGGGGGTACTATCACAGATACGCAGTATTTT
CDR3 protein: CASSLDTGGTITDTQYF

V gene: TRBV7-2
J gene: TRBJ1-2
clone size: .
D gene: TRBD1
CDR3 DNA: TGTGCCAGCAGCAATCGACAGGGACCGTCGGGCTACACCTTC
CDR3 protein: CASSNRQGPSGYTF

V gene: TRBV9
J gene: TRBJ1-5
clone size: once
D gene: .
CDR3 DNA: TGTGCCAGCAGCGTAGGTGGGGGGAATCAGCCCCAGCATTTT
CDR3 protein: CASSVGGGNQPQHF

V gene: TRBV18
J gene: TRBJ2-7
clone size: .
D gene: TRBD1
CDR3 DNA: TGTGCCAGCTCACGAGACCCGGGACAGGGGTACGAGCAGTACTTC
CDR3 protein: CASSRDPGQGYEQYF

V gene: TRBV5-1
J gene: TRBJ1-1
clone size: .
D gene: .
CDR3 DNA: TGCGCCAGCAGCTTGGAGTCAACACACACTGAAGCTTTCTTT
CDR3 protein: CASSLESTHTEAFF

V gene: TRBV28
J gene: TRBJ2-3
clone size: .
D gene: TRBD1
CDR3 DNA: TGTGCCAGCAGTTCCCCGGGACAGGGGATGAGTGATACGCAGTATTTT
CDR3 protein: CASSSPGQGMSDTQYF

V gene: TRBV7-9
J gene: TRBJ2-4
clone size: .
D gene: TRBD2
CDR3 DNA: TGTGCCAGCAGCTTAGGCCCCGCGGGAGAAAACATTCAGTACTTC
CDR3 protein: CASSLGPAGENIQYF

V gene: TRBV27
J gene: TRBJ2-7
clone size: .
D gene: .
CDR3 DNA: TGTGCCAGCAGTTTAATCTGGGAGAAGAGTTACGAGCAGTACTTC
CDR3 protein: CASSLIWEKSYEQYF

V gene: TRBV19
J gene: TRBJ2-5
clone size: .
D gene: .
CDR3 DNA: TGTGCCAGTAGGCAGCAAGAGACCCAGTACTTC
CDR3 protein: CASRQQETQYF

V gene: TRBV27
J gene: TRBJ1-1
clone size: .
D gene: .
CDR3 DNA: TGTGCCAGCAGTTTATTGGGGCACCAAGAAGCTTTCTTT
CDR3 protein: CASSLLGHQEAFF

V gene: TRBV6-5
J gene: TRBJ1-1
clone size: .
D gene: TRBD1
CDR3 DNA: TGTGCCAGCAGGAGACAGGGTACTAGGACTGAAGCTTTCTTT
CDR3 protein: CASRRQGTRTEAFF

V gene: TRBV5-6
J gene: TRBJ2-1
clone size: .
D gene: TRBD2
CDR3 DNA: TGTGCCAGCAGCTTGGGGGCGGGGGCCTACAATGAGCAGTTCTTC
CDR3 protein: CASSLGAGAYNEQFF

V gene: TRBV15
J gene: TRBJ1-5
clone size: .
D gene: .
CDR3 DNA: TGTGCCACCAGCAGAGATCGAGGAGCCCCAGCCGGGCCCCAGCATTTT
CDR3 protein: CATSRDRGAPAGPQHF

V gene: TRBV27
J gene: TRBJ2-5
clone size: .
D gene: TRBD1
CDR3 DNA: TGTGCCAGCAGATTTTCGGGGGACAGGGTAGAGGGTGAGGAGACCCAGTACTTC
CDR3 protein: CASRFSGDRVEGEETQYF

V gene: TRBV7-9
J gene: TRBJ1-1
clone size: .
D gene: .
CDR3 DNA: TGTGCCAGCAGCCCACCTCCGGTGAACACTGAAGCTTTCTTT
CDR3 protein: CASSPPPVNTEAFF

V gene: TRBV5-1
J gene: TRBJ2-2
clone size: few
D gene: TRBD2
CDR3 DNA: TGCGCCAGCAGCTTTAGCGGGAGTAGTACCGGGGAGCTGTTTTTT
CDR3 protein: CASSFSGSSTGELFF

V gene: TRBV7-2
J gene: TRBJ2-7
clone size: .
D gene: .
CDR3 DNA: TGTGCCAGCAGGCCCACTTGGTCCTACGAGCAGTACTTC
CDR3 protein: CASRPTWSYEQYF

V gene: TRBV7-2
J gene: TRBJ2-1
clone size: .
D gene: TRBD2
CDR3 DNA: TGTGCCAGCAGCTTAGTGCTAGCGGGGGGGTCAAATTACAATGAGCAGTTCTTC
CDR3 protein: CASSLVLAGGSNYNEQFF

V gene: TRBV5-5
J gene: TRBJ2-1
clone size: .
D gene: TRBD1
CDR3 DNA: TGTGCCAGCAGCGTGACAGGGAACTCCTACAATGAGCAGTTCTTC
CDR3 protein: CASSVTGNSYNEQFF

V gene: TRBV19
J gene: TRBJ2-4
clone size: .
D gene: .
CDR3 DNA: TGTGCCAGTAGTAGCGGCGGGGCCTTACAGTACTTC
CDR3 protein: CASSSGGALQYF

V gene: TRBV27
J gene: TRBJ1-1
clone size: .
D gene: .
CDR3 DNA: TGTGCCAGCAGTTCGCAACCCGAGGACACTGAAGCTTTCTTT
CDR3 protein: CASSSQPEDTEAFF

V gene: TRBV30
J gene: TRBJ1-4
clone size: .
D gene: TRBD1
CDR3 DNA: TGTGCCTGGACCGGGACAGTAAGTGAAAAACTGTTTTTT
CDR3 protein: CAWTGTVSEKLFF

V gene: TRBV4-1
J gene: TRBJ2-4
clone size: .
D gene: .
CDR3 DNA: TGCGCCAGCAGCCAAGGAGGGTCGAGACTAGCCAAAAACATTCAGTACTTC
CDR3 protein: CASSQGGSRLAKNIQYF

V gene: TRBV7-8
J gene: TRBJ2-3
clone size: .
D gene: .
CDR3 DNA: TGTGCCAGCAGCTTAGGTCTGAGATCAGATACGCAGTATTTT
CDR3 protein: CASSLGLRSDTQYF

V gene: TRBV5-8
J gene: TRBJ2-5
clone size: .
D gene: .
CDR3 DNA: TGTGCCAGCAGCTACAGGGGAGGAGAGACCCAGTACTTC
CDR3 protein: CASSYRGGETQYF

V gene: TRBV6-5
J gene: TRBJ1-3
clone size: .
D gene: .
CDR3 DNA: TGTGCCAGCAGTTACGACTCTTTGGATGGAAACACCATATATTTT
CDR3 protein: CASSYDSLDGNTIYF